These T cell receptor beta chains were read from a single sample in a study of cytomegalovirus exposure and HLA in healthy donors. The protocol was immunoSEQ multiplex PCR, while the TCRdb copy is restricted to in-frame clones and leaves out a portion. The top ten hold 4.5% to 7% of the sample, which has about 99,000 clones, roughly 85% seen once. Sequenced material: PBMCs. These TCRs come from a man in his sixties in good health and CMV-seropositive. CDR3s include the opening cysteine and the closing phenylalanine or tryptophan. The D gene is left open where the match is weak. Some rows mark clone size as missing; the rest say once, few, many or name a class of expanded clone.

J,V,size,D,CDR3,DNA
TRBJ1-6,TRBV25-1,.,.,CASRAPADNSPLHF,TGTGCCAGCAGGGCCCCCGCAGATAATTCACCCCTCCACTTT
TRBJ2-3,TRBV4-2,.,.,CASSQTADTQYF,TGTGCCAGCAGCCAGACAGCAGATACGCAGTATTTT
TRBJ2-3,TRBV4-1,few,TRBD2,CASSQDRGGPDTQYF,TGCGCCAGCAGCCAAGATCGGGGGGGCCCAGATACGCAGTATTTT
TRBJ2-1,TRBV4-2,.,TRBD2,CASSQEGPSGAYNEQFF,TGTGCCAGCAGCCAAGAGGGGCCCAGCGGGGCTTACAATGAGCAGTTCTTC
TRBJ2-5,TRBV6-1,.,.,CASTGVAQYF,TGTGCCAGCACCGGTGTGGCCCAGTACTTC
TRBJ1-2,TRBV30,.,.,CAWSPGGPNYGYTF,TGTGCCTGGAGCCCCGGCGGTCCTAACTATGGCTACACCTTC
TRBJ1-1,TRBV27,.,.,CASLVAGPPANTEAFF,TGTGCCAGCCTCGTGGCGGGGCCCCCGGCGAACACTGAAGCTTTCTTT
TRBJ2-1,TRBV11-2,.,.,CASSTGTMYNEQFF,TGTGCCAGCAGCACCGGGACAATGTACAATGAGCAGTTCTTC
TRBJ2-7,TRBV5-6,.,TRBD1,CASSLVGQGLQQYF,TGTGCCAGCAGCTTGGTGGGACAGGGTTTGCAGCAGTACTTC
TRBJ1-6,TRBV14,once,.,CASSQDGGSYNSPLHF,TGTGCCAGCAGCCAAGACGGGGGCTCCTATAATTCACCCCTCCACTTT
TRBJ1-2,TRBV5-1,.,TRBD1,CASSYLQTGDGYTF,TGCGCCAGCAGCTACTTACAGACAGGGGATGGCTACACCTTC
TRBJ2-3,TRBV6-1,.,.,CASSNNHRGDTQYF,TGTGCCAGCAGCAACAACCATCGTGGTGATACGCAGTATTTT
TRBJ1-2,TRBV6-4,.,.,CASSVGGEYGYTF,TGTGCCAGCAGTGTTGGGGGCGAGTATGGCTACACCTTC
TRBJ1-2,TRBV28,once,TRBD1,CASSPGQGWHGYTF,TGTGCCAGCAGTCCCGGACAGGGGTGGCATGGCTACACCTTC
TRBJ1-5,TRBV5-6,.,.,CASSLGAYSNQPQHF,TGTGCCAGCAGCTTGGGGGCTTATAGCAATCAGCCCCAGCATTTT
TRBJ2-3,TRBV28,.,TRBD1,CASSLGQPSTDTQYF,TGTGCCAGCAGCCTGGGACAGCCCAGCACAGATACGCAGTATTTT
TRBJ2-7,TRBV9,.,.,CASSVGGADYEQYF,TGTGCCAGCAGCGTAGGAGGAGCCGACTACGAGCAGTACTTC